The rows below give T cell receptor beta chains drawn from one sample of a study of blood T cell repertoires in COVID-19. The assay was immunoSEQ multiplex PCR, and TCRdb's table has in-frame clones only and misses some. The table lists under 250,000 clones, around four fifths of them singletons. Sequencing input: peripheral blood. The receptors here all came from a man in his thirties or forties who had recovered from COVID-19. CDR3s include the opening cysteine and the closing phenylalanine or tryptophan. D genes are given only for firm matches. Only part of the rows carry a size: once, few, many, or a class if the clone is expanded.

D,size,J,V,DNA,CDR3
.,.,TRBJ1-3,TRBV10-3,TGTGCCATCAGCCCCTGGGGGCCCTCTGGAAACACCATATATTTT,CAISPWGPSGNTIYF
.,.,TRBJ1-3,TRBV6-1,TGTGCCAGCAGTGCAGGGGACTACGGATCTGGAAACACCATATATTTT,CASSAGDYGSGNTIYF
.,.,TRBJ1-2,TRBV2,TGTGCCAGCAGTGGCCAGGTGGGTGGCTACACCTTC,CASSGQVGGYTF
.,.,TRBJ1-2,TRBV11-1,TGTGCCAGCAGCCCGCAGGGTTTCCTCTGGGGCTACACCTTC,CASSPQGFLWGYTF
.,.,TRBJ1-2,TRBV10-3,TGTGCCATCAGTGAACTTGGGGGGGACTATGGCTACACCTTC,CAISELGGDYGYTF
.,.,TRBJ1-1,TRBV12-2,TGTGCAAGTCGCTTAGCGCCGGGAGGTCCAGGCACTGAAGCTTTCTTT,CASRLAPGGPGTEAFF
.,.,TRBJ1-1,TRBV6-5,TGTGCCAGCGGGTCAGGGTTGCGGGCTTTCTTT,CASGSGLRAFF
.,.,TRBJ2-5,TRBV3-1/TRBV3-2,TGTGCCAGCAGCCAGGGGGGAGGGACCCAGTACTTC,CASSQGGGTQYF
.,once,TRBJ1-4,TRBV4-2,TGTGCCAGCAGCCAATTACTCTCAGCGGGGACGAACGGAGAAGTGTTTTTT,CASSQLLSAGTNGEVFF
TRBD1,.,TRBJ1-4,TRBV10-2,TGCGCCAGCAGTGAGTTATACAGGGGAGAGAATGAAAAACTGTTTTTT,CASSELYRGENEKLFF
.,.,TRBJ1-6,TRBV6-5,TGTGCCAGCAGTCGACGGACGGGATATTCACCCCTCCACTTT,CASSRRTGYSPLHF
TRBD1,.,TRBJ1-6,TRBV2,TGTGCCAGCAGTGATGTCGGACAGGCTAATTCACCCCTCCACTTT,CASSDVGQANSPLHF
.,.,TRBJ1-4,TRBV5-1,TGCGCCAGCAGGGGGGCCCGGACTAATGAAAAACTGTTTTTT,CASRGARTNEKLFF
TRBD1,.,TRBJ2-1,TRBV23-1,TGCGCCAGCAGTCACTCTCGGGACAGGGGGCCAGACAATGAGCAGTTCTTC,CASSHSRDRGPDNEQFF
.,.,TRBJ1-1,TRBV4-2,TGTGCCAGCAGCCAAGTCTCGAACACTGAAGCTTTCTTT,CASSQVSNTEAFF
.,.,TRBJ2-2,TRBV7-9,TGTGCCAGCAGCTACACAGGGAGCACCGGGGAGCTGTTTTTT,CASSYTGSTGELFF
.,once,TRBJ1-1,TRBV4-2,TGTGCCAGCAGCCAAGACCCTGGGATAGGGGCTGAAGCTTTCTTT,CASSQDPGIGAEAFF
TRBD1,.,TRBJ1-3,TRBV6-5,TGTGCCAGCAGTTTAAGACAGGGGTATTTAAACACCATATATTTT,CASSLRQGYLNTIYF
TRBD2,.,TRBJ2-5,TRBV3-1/TRBV3-2,TGTGCCAGCAGCCCCGATTCGGGGGGGAGGTCTGAGACCCAGTACTTC,CASSPDSGGRSETQYF
TRBD2,.,TRBJ2-1,TRBV13,TGTGCCAGCAGCTCGAGACTAGCGGGGTCAGAGTCCTACAATGAGCAGTTCTTC,CASSSRLAGSESYNEQFF
.,.,TRBJ1-5,TRBV19,TGTGCCAGTAGTGCCGGACAGAGCCCCAATCAGCCCCAGCATTTT,CASSAGQSPNQPQHF
TRBD2,.,TRBJ2-3,TRBV5-4,TGTGCCAGCAGCTCGAAAGCGGGGGGCCCCACAGATACGCAGTATTTT,CASSSKAGGPTDTQYF